This is a list of T cell receptor beta chains from one sample in a study of human T cells and chemical hapten exposure. TCRdb reanalysed the RACE reads using MiXCR and keeps one entry per CDR3 protein. The data hold more than 150,000 distinct CDR3 sequences, with 30% observed a single time. Sequencing used whole blood, obtained in connection with sensitization to the hapten diphenylcyclopropenone (DPC). The receptors come from a woman under 40 with alopecia areata. Some clones in this sample may be carry-over from other donors' samples. CDR3s include the opening cysteine and the closing phenylalanine or tryptophan. A D gene is named only where the DNA matches it firmly. A clone size is listed for some rows: how often the clone was seen (once, few, many), or a class if it is expanded.

D gene	V gene	J gene	clone size	CDR3 protein	CDR3 DNA
TRBD1	TRBV5-1	TRBJ2-7	few	CASSLGGQGAYEQYF	TGCGCCAGCAGCTTGGGGGGACAGGGGGCATACGAGCAGTACTTC
TRBD1	TRBV19	TRBJ1-5	-	CARVTGNSNQPQHF	TGTGCCAGAGTGACAGGGAATAGCAATCAGCCCCAGCATTTT
TRBD2	TRBV7-6	TRBJ2-2	-	CASSLVGLGGTGELFF	TGTGCCAGCAGCTTAGTAGGACTAGGAGGTACCGGGGAGCTGTTTTTT
TRBD1	TRBV5-1	TRBJ2-7	few	CASSLDGQGNREQYF	TGCGCCAGCAGCTTGGACGGACAGGGGAATCGCGAGCAGTACTTC
-	TRBV19	TRBJ1-5	few	CASSIYGFGDRHRNQPQHF	TGTGCCAGTAGTATTTATGGTTTTGGAGACAGGCACCGCAATCAGCCCCAGCATTTT
TRBD1	TRBV10-3	TRBJ1-2	-	CAISERTGSDYGYTF	TGTGCCATCAGTGAGAGGACAGGGTCGGACTATGGCTACACCTTC
-	TRBV12-3/TRBV12-4	TRBJ1-6	few	CASRGGQSGSPLHF	TGTGCCAGCAGGGGCGGACAGTCTGGTTCACCCCTCCACTTT
-	TRBV29-1	TRBJ2-7	few	CSVEGGNYEQYF	TGCAGCGTTGAGGGGGGTAACTACGAGCAGTACTTC
-	TRBV27	TRBJ1-2	-	CASNSNPGPGPSGYTF	TGTGCCAGCAACTCGAATCCGGGCCCAGGTCCGAGTGGCTACACCTTC
TRBD2	TRBV29-1	TRBJ2-1	few	CSVGLGGAYNEQFF	TGCAGCGTGGGTCTTGGGGGGGCCTACAATGAGCAGTTCTTC
-	TRBV11-2	TRBJ2-1	-	CASSFYSYNEQFF	TGTGCCAGCAGCTTCTACAGCTACAATGAGCAGTTCTTC
-	TRBV11-2	TRBJ1-2	-	CASSLGQANYGYTF	TGTGCCAGCAGCTTAGGGCAGGCCAACTATGGCTACACCTTC
TRBD1	TRBV18	TRBJ1-6	-	CASARNSGTADSPLHF	TGTGCCAGCGCCAGGAACTCCGGGACAGCAGATTCACCCCTCCACTTT
TRBD1	TRBV28	TRBJ1-6	few	CASKGQGASPLHF	TGTGCCAGCAAGGGACAGGGGGCTTCACCCCTCCACTTT
-	TRBV20-1	TRBJ2-3	-	CSVPKPGPDTQYF	TGCAGTGTCCCAAAACCGGGCCCAGATACGCAGTATTTT
TRBD2	TRBV2	TRBJ2-5	-	CASTARLAGAGQETQYF	TGTGCCAGCACAGCCAGGCTAGCGGGAGCCGGTCAAGAGACCCAGTACTTC
TRBD2	TRBV4-3	TRBJ2-1	-	CASSPSRQRGENEQFF	TGCGCCAGCAGCCCCTCACGCCAGCGGGGGGAAAATGAGCAGTTCTTC
-	TRBV28	TRBJ2-5	-	CASSLTPSWYQETQYF	TGTGCCAGCAGTTTGACGCCTAGCTGGTACCAAGAGACCCAGTACTTC
-	TRBV20-1	TRBJ1-5	few	CSAREVLNQPQHF	TGCAGTGCAAGAGAAGTCCTCAATCAGCCCCAGCATTTT
-	TRBV21-1	TRBJ2-7	-	CASSKLDTGYPPYEQYF	TGTGCCAGCAGCAAGCTAGACACAGGATACCCCCCCTACGAGCAGTACTTC
-	TRBV21-1	TRBJ1-5	once	CASSLSEDRGNQPQHF	TGTGCCAGCAGCTTAAGTGAGGACAGGGGCAATCAGCCCCAGCATTTT
-	TRBV27	TRBJ1-2	-	CASSLLTPEGMGGYTF	TGTGCCAGCAGTTTGCTAACCCCCGAGGGTATGGGTGGCTACACCTTC
-	TRBV11-1	TRBJ2-1	-	CASSLSGGKANEQFF	TGTGCCAGCAGCTTATCTGGGGGAAAGGCCAATGAGCAGTTCTTC
TRBD2	TRBV9	TRBJ2-1	few	CASSTSGGGVFSYNEQFF	TGTGCCAGCAGCACAAGCGGGGGGGGGGTGTTTTCCTACAATGAGCAGTTCTTC
TRBD1	TRBV18	TRBJ2-2	-	CASSPDRGQGGELFF	TGTGCCAGCTCACCAGACAGGGGGCAAGGCGGGGAGCTGTTTTTT
-	TRBV18	TRBJ2-3	-	CASSPPSRDTQYF	TGTGCCAGCTCACCACCGAGCCGGGATACGCAGTATTTT
-	TRBV15	TRBJ2-7	many	CATSRSGVTYEQYF	TGTGCCACCAGCAGATCCGGGGTAACCTACGAGCAGTACTTC
-	TRBV10-3	TRBJ2-5	few	CAISVRSDQETQYF	TGTGCCATCAGTGTAAGGTCAGATCAAGAGACCCAGTACTTC
-	TRBV28	TRBJ2-7	-	CASTMGGAGDSYEQYF	TGTGCCAGCACTATGGGAGGGGCAGGGGACTCCTACGAGCAGTACTTC
TRBD2	TRBV28	TRBJ2-7	-	CASSSNQRGPSEQYF	TGTGCCAGCAGTTCCAATCAGCGGGGGCCCTCCGAGCAGTACTTC
TRBD1	TRBV12-3/TRBV12-4	TRBJ1-4	few	CASSLGQEYEKLFF	TGTGCCAGCAGTTTGGGACAGGAGTACGAAAAACTGTTTTTT
-	TRBV27	TRBJ2-7	-	CASSFLGAPALSEQYF	TGTGCCAGCAGTTTTTTGGGGGCCCCGGCGCTTTCGGAGCAGTACTTC
-	TRBV6-5	TRBJ1-1	-	CASRPLHADTEAFF	TGTGCCAGCAGGCCGCTCCATGCGGACACTGAAGCTTTCTTT
-	TRBV28	TRBJ2-7	-	CASSLDTPYEQYF	TGTGCCAGCAGTTTAGACACGCCCTACGAGCAGTACTTC
TRBD1	TRBV28	TRBJ1-1	few	CASSFSGTVNTEAFF	TGTGCCAGCAGTTTTTCCGGGACAGTGAACACTGAAGCTTTCTTT
-	TRBV4-1	TRBJ1-3	few	CASSQDFTASGNTIYF	TGCGCCAGCAGCCAAGATTTCACAGCCTCTGGAAACACCATATATTTT
TRBD1	TRBV5-1	TRBJ2-5	many	CASSLVGQGQETQYF	TGCGCCAGCAGCTTGGTGGGACAGGGGCAAGAGACCCAGTACTTC
TRBD1	TRBV7-2	TRBJ2-1	-	CASSPDRAAGEQFF	TGTGCCAGCAGCCCAGACAGGGCTGCGGGTGAGCAGTTCTTC
TRBD1	TRBV9	TRBJ1-2	few	CASSVRDRLPFYGYTF	TGTGCCAGCAGCGTGCGGGACAGACTTCCGTTCTATGGCTACACCTTC
-	TRBV28	TRBJ2-5	-	CASSPQEETQYF	TGTGCCAGCAGTCCCCAAGAAGAGACCCAGTACTTC
TRBD1	TRBV29-1	TRBJ2-7	-	CSVDYRGPSHEQYF	TGCAGCGTGGATTACAGGGGCCCGTCCCACGAGCAGTACTTC
TRBD2	TRBV6-5	TRBJ2-7	-	CASGGGTSGYEQYF	TGTGCCAGCGGTGGAGGGACTAGCGGCTACGAGCAGTACTTC
-	TRBV6-5	TRBJ2-2	-	CASVSVNGELFF	TGTGCCAGCGTTTCCGTTAACGGGGAGCTGTTTTTT
TRBD1	TRBV5-1	TRBJ2-7	-	CASSSGQGGYEQYF	TGCGCCAGCAGCTCGGGACAGGGCGGGTACGAGCAGTACTTC
-	TRBV29-1	TRBJ2-1	few	CSVEAQSREQFF	TGCAGCGTTGAAGCCCAGTCTCGGGAGCAGTTCTTC
-	TRBV2	TRBJ2-5	many	CASSLDRETQYF	TGTGCCAGCAGTCTGGACCGGGAGACCCAGTACTTC
-	TRBV11-1	TRBJ2-7	few	CASSLRASYEQYF	TGTGCCAGCAGCTTACGGGCTAGTTACGAGCAGTACTTC
-	TRBV15	TRBJ1-3	-	CATSRDTGSGNTIYF	TGTGCCACCAGCAGAGATACAGGCTCTGGAAACACCATATATTTT
TRBD1	TRBV7-3	TRBJ1-2	once	CASSLKGGSIYGYTF	TGTGCCAGCAGCTTAAAAGGGGGCAGTATCTATGGCTACACCTTC
TRBD1	TRBV5-1	TRBJ1-4	-	CASSFGTANEKLFF	TGCGCCAGCAGCTTTGGGACAGCTAATGAAAAACTGTTTTTT
-	TRBV15	TRBJ1-4	few	CATSRDLATGGEKLFF	TGTGCCACCAGCAGAGATTTGGCGACAGGAGGTGAAAAACTGTTTTTT
-	TRBV7-6	TRBJ2-3	-	CASSVDPPTDTQYF	TGTGCCAGCAGCGTGGACCCTCCGACAGATACGCAGTATTTT
-	TRBV28	TRBJ2-7	few	CASSLRLSSYEQYF	TGTGCCAGCAGTTTACGACTCTCCTCCTACGAGCAGTACTTC
-	TRBV29-1	TRBJ2-5	-	CSVAGEGQETQYF	TGCAGCGTTGCAGGGGAGGGCCAAGAGACCCAGTACTTC
-	TRBV20-1	TRBJ1-2	-	CSASGGQLIYGYTF	TGCAGTGCTAGTGGTGGGCAGCTCATCTATGGCTACACCTTC
-	TRBV20-1	TRBJ2-5	few	CSAQPSGVETQYF	TGCAGTGCTCAGCCCTCTGGGGTGGAGACCCAGTACTTC
-	TRBV28	TRBJ1-1	-	CASSLIIPMNTEAFF	TGTGCCAGCAGTTTGATCATACCCATGAACACTGAAGCTTTCTTT
TRBD1	TRBV7-2	TRBJ1-2	-	CASSINRGGYTF	TGTGCCAGCAGCATCAACAGGGGCGGCTACACCTTC